This TCR beta chain was documented in a study of T cells in Graves' hyperthyroidism and ophthalmopathy. Study background: Peripheral blood specimens were obtained at initial diagnosis, prior to any treatment.

CDR3 length equals 13 residues. Germline V gene sequence: CDR1 DFQATT, CDR2 SNEGSKA (reference sequence). The ends were cut back, 6 bases at V and 6 bases at J, with 18 bases in the middle. Exclusion of patients followed from uncontrolled infection, other autoimmune disease, pregnancy or lactation. This clonotype has just a few counts. Its antigen is not identified. The source material, RNA transcripts, was used to amplify TCR beta CDR3 regions. Carried out on the TCR CDR3, a first-round RT-PCR used the HTBI primer set. TCRdb used MiXCR to reprocess the multiplex PCR reads, holding one entry per CDR3 protein. Here the sample spans 600,000 to 700,000 distinct CDR3 sequences, roughly 14% being singletons. The study, taken as a whole, reports: From stable hyperthyroidism, ophthalmopathy was set apart by a 13 V-J model. Most thyroid clonotypes that were expanded above 0.001 also turned up in blood.

This chain joins TRBV20-1 and TRBJ2-7; D possibly corresponds to TRBD2 (6 bases). The source of this sequence is a woman aged 40 to 50 with Graves' ophthalmopathy. Sequencing input: blood. The CDR3 bases are TGCAGTGCGGCCCCGGGGGTATTCGGCGAGCAGTACTTC. Translated: CSAAPGVFGEQYF.